This T cell receptor (beta chain) stems from a study of blood T cell repertoires in COVID-19. For the study at large: T cells, B-cell-depleted T cells, or PBMCs provided the cDNA or gDNA that served as material.

In germline, CDR1 is LNHDA, CDR2 SQIVND (reference sequence). V lost 4 bases, J lost 7 bases, and 16 bases lay in between. The CDR3 covers 14 residues. Those who participated ranged in age from 18 to 89 years and resided in about two dozen US areas. Assay: immunoSEQ multiplex PCR; the TCRdb copy retains only in-frame clones and omits some. The repertoire holds roughly 230,000 clones, about nine tenths seen once, with 3.5% to 4.5% in the top ten. The chain carries TRBV19 and TRBJ1-1; D might be TRBD1 (6 bases). Material: PBMCs or T cells enriched from blood (not recorded which). The origin of this receptor is a woman aged 25 to 39 with acute COVID-19. CDR3 nucleotides: TGTGCCAGTAGTACCCCCGGGACATCCCTTGAAGCTTTCTTT. Translated: CASSTPGTSLEAFF. The variable domain in full, with the rest retrieved from reference TRBV19 and TRBJ1-1, is DGGITQSPKYLFRKEGQNVTLSCEQNLNHDAMYWYRQDPGQGLRLIYYSQIVNDFQKGDIAEGYSVSREKKESFPLTVTSAQKNPTAFYLCASSTPGTSLEAFFGQGTRLTVV.